The 28 T cell receptor beta chains reported below all come from one sample, sequenced in a study of cytomegalovirus exposure and HLA in healthy donors. The PCR used 60 Vbeta and 13 Jbeta primers. Libraries were prepared by immunoSEQ multiplex PCR; TCRdb keeps only in-frame clonotypes and omits some of them. Among around 140,000 clones, around 85% were seen once, and the ten largest hold less than 3.5%. The sample was PBMCs. The receptors were sampled from a woman aged 30 to 39 in good health and CMV-seronegative.

The chain employs TRBV19 and TRBJ2-7, with 9 bases identical to TRBD2. CDR3 length equals 15 residues. The V gene end was trimmed by 5 bases and the J gene end by 3 bases; junction bases not matched to a gene: 8. In germline, CDR1 is LNHDA, CDR2 SQIVND (reference sequence). CDR3 in amino acids: CASSLPGTSSYEQYF. The CDR3 coding sequence is TGTGCCAGTAGTCTCCCTGGGACTAGCAGCTACGAGCAGTACTTC.

CDR3 nucleotide sequence: TGCGCCACTTCGACTACAACAGATACGCAGTATTTT. This codes for CATSTTTDTQYF. The gene calls are TRBV10-2 and TRBJ2-3; maybe TRBD2 (5 bases). The CDR3 has 12 amino acids. Germline CDR1 and CDR2: WSHSY and SAAADI. V lost 10 bases and J lost 3, with 11 bases in between.

The V call is TRBV10-3, the J call TRBJ1-6, with 7 bases identical to TRBD1. V dropped 7 bases and J dropped 9; count of bases not matched to a gene: 9. CDR1 and CDR2 (germline): ENHRY, SYGVKD. CDR3 length equals 14 residues. The CDR3, as DNA: TGTGCCATCACCGGGACAGATCGGGGTTCACCCCTCCACTTT. It translates to CAITGTDRGSPLHF.

On this clone itself: At one end the junction does not follow the germline gene, possibly because of a read error. The genes are TRBV30 and TRBJ2-5; TRBD2 matches 14 bases. The CDR3 spans 14 residues. In germline, CDR1 is GTSNPN, CDR2 SVGIG (reference sequence). CDR3 DNA sequence: TGTGCCTGGAGCCTCGGGACTAGCGGGGGTTTAAGGAACTTC. It translates to CAWSLGTSGGLRNF.

This chain links TRBV28 with TRBJ2-3, with TRBD1 matching over 9 bases. The CDR3 is 15 amino acids. Germline CDR1 MDHEN, CDR2 SYDVKM. V trimming: 6 bases; J trimming: 1 base; junction bases outside the gene matches: 5. As DNA, the CDR3 is TGTGCCAGCAGCCTACAGGGGGCACGCACAGATACGCAGTATTTT. As protein: CASSLQGARTDTQYF.

The J gene is TRBJ2-5, the V gene TRBV7-9, with 8 bases fitting TRBD2. CDR1 and CDR2 (germline): SEHNR, FQNEAQ (reference sequence). This CDR3 has 17 amino acids. Trimming at V came to 5 bases and at J to 5 bases, leaving 16 bases not matched to a gene. The CDR3 loop is CASSNPGAGGVGETQYF. As DNA, the CDR3 is TGTGCCAGCAGCAACCCCGGTGCGGGGGGAGTGGGGGAGACCCAGTACTTC.

This chain links TRBV4-3 with TRBJ2-1; weak D call: TRBD1 (6 bases). V was pared by 1 base and J by 13 bases, with 17 bases between. The CDR3 has 14 residues. Per germline, CDR1 LGHNA and CDR2 YSLEER. The CDR3, as DNA: TGCGCCAGCAGCCAAGTATGGGACATCGATGTCCAGTTCTTC. It encodes CASSQVWDIDVQFF.

As to this clone: The germline gene is not matched at one end of the junction; a read error may be the cause. V is TRBV7-3 and J is TRBJ2-3; 7 nucleotides line up with TRBD2. CDR1 is SGHTA and CDR2 is FQGTGA in the germline V gene. This CDR3 is built from 14 residues. The CDR3 loop is CSSTRAGRADTQYF. CDR3 bases: TGTTCCAGCACTAGGGCAGGGAGGGCAGATACGCAGTATTTT.

In its sample, this clone was seen a few times. The rearrangement links TRBV11-2 to TRBJ1-1; D is possibly TRBD1 (6 bases). The germline V gene has CDR1 SGHAT and CDR2 FQNNGV. CDR3 length: 16 amino acids. The ends were cut back, 3 bases at V and 4 bases at J, with 18 bases in the middle. This CDR3 is CASSFTGSWVPTEAFF. CDR3 nucleotide sequence: TGTGCCAGCAGCTTTACAGGGAGTTGGGTGCCCACTGAAGCTTTCTTT.

The rearrangement uses TRBV28 and TRBJ1-2; 10 bases align to TRBD1. The ends lost 7 bases at V and 6 bases at J; junction bases unmatched: 14. CDR1 MDHEN and CDR2 SYDVKM come from the germline V gene. The CDR3 length is 16 residues. The CDR3 DNA sequence: TGTGCCAGCACACTAAGGACAGGGGGACCTTCTAATGGCTACACCTTC. This encodes CASTLRTGGPSNGYTF.

This chain connects TRBV18 to TRBJ2-5, with TRBD2 as a possible D gene (7 bases). This CDR3 region has 13 residues. From germline, CDR1 is KGHSH and CDR2 LQKENI. The V end was cut by 3 bases, the J end by 4 bases, with 9 bases between. This CDR3 reads CASSPRGGETQYF. The CDR3 DNA is TGTGCCAGCTCACCTAGGGGGGGAGAGACCCAGTACTTC.

The rearrangement uses TRBV29-1 and TRBJ1-4, with TRBD1 identical over 8 bases. J was trimmed by 10 bases and V by 0 bases; bases with no gene match: 7. This CDR3 spans 14 amino acids. Germline V gene sequence: CDR1 SQVTM, CDR2 ANQGSEA. The CDR3 reads CSVEDIGRGRKLFF. The CDR3 nucleotides are TGCAGCGTTGAAGATATCGGCAGGGGGCGAAAACTGTTTTTT.

This chain uses TRBV27 with TRBJ1-1; possibly TRBD1 for D (6 bases). CDR1 and CDR2 from the germline V gene are MNHEY and SMNVEV (reference sequence). The CDR3 totals 15 residues. V lost 3 bases and J lost 0, with 11 bases in between. CDR3 in DNA: TGTGCCAGCAGTTTGGCGGGGGCCATGAACACTGAAGCTTTCTTT. As protein: CASSLAGAMNTEAFF.

The genes are TRBV29-1 and TRBJ2-7; weak D call: TRBD2 (5 bases). This CDR3 spans 13 amino acids. The V end lost 7 bases, the J end lost 7 bases, and 20 bases lay between the germline ends. Germline lookup yields CDR1 SQVTM and CDR2 ANQGSEA. In DNA, the CDR3 is TGCAGCGCACTAGTTATTGGAACTTGGGAGCAGTACTTC. Its protein is CSALVIGTWEQYF.

The genes are TRBV4-1 and TRBJ1-1; D might be TRBD1 (5 bases). The ends were cut back, 1 base at V and 8 bases at J, with 17 bases in the middle. Germline V gene data show CDR1 as MGHRA and CDR2 as YSYEKL. The CDR3 is 15 amino acids. CDR3 in DNA: TGCGCCAGCAGCCAAGTACTGGCGGAGGGGTCAGAAGCTTTCTTT. Translating it yields CASSQVLAEGSEAFF.

The chain uses TRBV30 and TRBJ2-2; the D gene is possibly TRBD1 (5 bases). The CDR3 sequence is 15 residues long. Trimming stripped 0 bases from V and 3 bases from J, with 11 bases between. Per germline, CDR1 GTSNPN and CDR2 SVGIG (reference sequence). CDR3 sequence (DNA): TGTGCCTGGAGTGTATCCGAGACAGACACCGGGGAGCTGTTTTTT. It yields the protein CAWSVSETDTGELFF.

The V gene is TRBV11-2, the J gene TRBJ2-7, with 9 bases that match TRBD2. Germline V gene sequence: CDR1 SGHAT, CDR2 FQNNGV. The CDR3 covers 17 residues. The junction had 11 bases not matched to a gene; V was cut back by 5 bases and J by 0 bases. CDR3 in amino acids: CASSLGTSHRSSYEQYF. In DNA form, the CDR3 reads TGTGCCAGCAGCCTTGGGACTAGCCATCGGAGCTCCTACGAGCAGTACTTC.

The chain uses TRBV29-1 and TRBJ1-1; 11 positions match TRBD1. Germline lookup yields CDR1 SQVTM and CDR2 ANQGSEA. The ends lost 8 bases at V and 9 bases at J; junction bases unmatched: 5. The CDR3 runs 11 residues. The CDR3 region has the DNA TGCAGCTTCGGACAGGGGGCAAAAGCTTTCTTT. Translation gives CSFGQGAKAFF.

The chain employs TRBV25-1 and TRBJ2-6; D might be TRBD1 (6 bases). V was shortened by 5 bases and J by 3 bases, with 8 bases between the two germline ends. Germline CDR1 MGHDK, CDR2 SYGVNS. The CDR3 is 14 residues long. This CDR3 reads CASSSGVGANVLTF. The CDR3 coding sequence is TGTGCCAGCAGTTCAGGGGTTGGGGCCAACGTCCTGACTTTC.

This clone showed up just once. The CDR3 DNA is TGTGCCAGCAGTAACAGGGGGGGCTACGAGCAGTACTTC. Translating gives CASSNRGGYEQYF. V and J are TRBV6-1 and TRBJ2-7, with TRBD1 as a possible D gene (8 bases). V was cut by 5 bases and J by 3 bases, with 11 bases left in between. In germline, CDR1 is MNHNS, CDR2 SASEGT. The CDR3 spans 13 residues.

V and J are TRBV10-1 and TRBJ2-4, with 8 bases matching TRBD2. The length of the CDR3 is 16 residues. Germline CDR1 is WNHNN and CDR2 is SYGVQD (reference sequence). V shed 0 bases, J shed 0 bases, and the junction held 1 base outside the gene matches. CDR3 sequence reads: CASSESLAGAKNIQYF. CDR3 coding DNA: TGCGCCAGCAGTGAGTCCCTAGCGGGAGCCAAAAACATTCAGTACTTC.

The J gene is TRBJ2-3, the V gene TRBV12-5; 14 bases line up with TRBD2. Germline V CDR1 and CDR2: LGHNT, FRNRAP. Trimming cost V 5 bases and J 3 bases; bases outside gene matches: 1. CDR3 length: 15 residues. The CDR3 DNA sequence: TGTGCTAGTGGTAGACTAGCGGGGGGGACAGATACGCAGTATTTT. It encodes CASGRLAGGTDTQYF.

The CDR3 is CASSFLALYTSTDTQYF. The CDR3 nucleotides are TGTGCCAGCAGCTTTTTAGCTCTATACACCAGCACAGATACGCAGTATTTT. The chain has TRBV7-9 and TRBJ2-3; D unclear. Trimming cost V 3 bases and J 0 bases, with 16 bases left between them. The CDR3 is 17 residues long. The germline V gene has CDR1 SEHNR and CDR2 FQNEAQ (reference sequence).

The rearrangement joins TRBV11-2 to TRBJ2-1; 10 bases agree with TRBD1. CDR1 and CDR2 from the germline V gene are SGHAT and FQNNGV. The V and J ends lost 8 bases and 4 bases, in that order; junction bases with no gene match: 11. CDR3 size: 16 residues. CDR3 bases: TGTGCCAGCCCCTCGGGGGACAGGGGACCTTACAATGAGCAGTTCTTC. Translated: CASPSGDRGPYNEQFF.

V gene TRBV7-6 combines with J gene TRBJ2-2; possible D gene TRBD1, 6 bases. Trimming took 5 bases from V and 8 from J, leaving 12 bases between them. CDR1 SGHVS and CDR2 FNYEAQ come from the germline V gene. The CDR3 covers 13 residues. CDR3 sequence reads: CASSRTDGGELFF. The CDR3, as DNA: TGTGCCAGCAGCCGGACAGATGGGGGGGAGCTGTTTTTT. Full variable domain (outside the CDR3, taken from reference TRBV7-6 and TRBJ2-2): GAGVSQSPRYKVTKRGQDVALRCDPISGHVSLYWYRQALGQGPEFLTYFNYEAQQDKSGLPNDRFSAERPEGSISTLTIQRTEQRDSAMYRCASSRTDGGELFFGEGSRLTVL.

The chain uses TRBV7-9 and TRBJ2-5; unclear D gene. The J call is in doubt because the DNA end fits TRBJ2-7 better. Germline lookup yields CDR1 SEHNR and CDR2 FQNEAQ (reference sequence). The CDR3 runs 12 residues. As DNA, the CDR3 is TGTGCCAGCAGCCCCAGGTCCGGCGAGCAGTACTTC. Encoded protein: CASSPRSGEQYF.

There are a few counts of this clone. The rearrangement uses TRBV6-6 and TRBJ2-7; 9 bases are shared with TRBD1. The CDR3 runs 14 residues. Germline CDR1 and CDR2: MNHNY and SVGAGI (reference sequence). J gave up 5 bases and V 0 bases, and 2 bases lay outside the gene matches. CDR3 protein: CASSYSGQGNEQYF. CDR3 in DNA: TGTGCCAGCAGTTACTCGGGACAGGGAAACGAGCAGTACTTC.

The chain couples TRBV5-1 to TRBJ2-3; the D is unclear. From germline, CDR1 is SGHRS and CDR2 YFSETQ. There are 11 residues in the CDR3. V was trimmed by 7 bases and J by 6 bases, leaving 9 bases between them. The CDR3 bases are TGCGCCAGCCAAGCCACGGATACGCAGTATTTT. Protein product: CASQATDTQYF. The variable domain in full, with the rest retrieved from reference TRBV5-1 and TRBJ2-3, is KAGVTQTPRYLIKTRGQQVTLSCSPISGHRSVSWYQQTPGQGLQFLFEYFSETQRNKGNFPGRFSGRQFSNSRSEMNVSTLELGDSALYLCASQATDTQYFGPGTRLTVL.